These 14 T cell receptor beta chains came from one sample sequenced in a study of beta chain features in type 1 diabetes. The study reverse transcribed the entire isolated RNA, so it sequenced expressed TCRB transcripts. The assay was immunoSEQ multiplex PCR, and TCRdb's table has in-frame clones only and misses some. Among about 360,000 clones listed, 10% to 15% were seen once. Sequenced input: naive CD4+ T cells from blood. These receptors were obtained from a man between 18 and 35 years old in good health.

This CDR3 is CAWSAGTSLSTQPQHF. CDR3 sequence (DNA): TGTGCCTGGAGTGCCGGGACATCCCTTTCTACTCAGCCCCAGCATTTT. The chain is built from TRBV30 and TRBJ1-5; a weak D match, TRBD1 (6 bases). Germline values: CDR1 GTSNPN, CDR2 SVGIG (reference sequence). Trimming stripped 1 base from V and 6 bases from J, with 19 bases between. CDR3 length: 16 amino acids.

The rearrangement uses TRBV27 and TRBJ1-5, with 9 bases matching TRBD1. CDR3 length: 15 residues. With 5 bases clipped from V and 3 bases from J, the junction kept 5 bases outside the gene matches. Per the germline V gene, CDR1 is MNHEY and CDR2 is SMNVEV (reference sequence). The CDR3 sequence is CASSPRTGANQPQHF. As DNA, the CDR3 is TGTGCCAGCAGTCCCAGGACAGGGGCCAATCAGCCCCAGCATTTT.

This clone has more than one count but fewer than ten. The chain joins TRBV29-1 to TRBJ2-3; tentative D call: TRBD1 (6 bases). The CDR3 covers 12 residues. The germline V gene has CDR1 SQVTM and CDR2 ANQGSEA. Between the trimmed V and J ends, which lost 1 base and 5 bases, there was a span of 7 bases. The CDR3 loop is CSVEAGQDTQYF. The CDR3 nucleotides read TGCAGCGTTGAAGCGGGACAAGATACGCAGTATTTT.

This chain joins TRBV18 and TRBJ1-4; the D is unclear. Trimming cost V 1 base and J 4 bases, with 10 bases left between them. CDR3 length: 15 amino acids. Germline values: CDR1 KGHSH, CDR2 LQKENI. DNA for the CDR3: TGTGCCAGCTCACCACAACCAGAGGGTAATGAAAAACTGTTTTTT. Translation gives CASSPQPEGNEKLFF. The full variable domain, its missing parts supplied by reference TRBV18 and TRBJ1-4, is NAGVMQNPRHLVRRRGQEARLRCSPMKGHSHVYWYRQLPEEGLKFMVYLQKENIIDESGMPKERFSAEFPKEGPSILRIQQVVRGDSAAYFCASSPQPEGNEKLFFGSGTQLSVL.

The table lists this clone with a few counts. The rearrangement uses TRBV30 and TRBJ1-2; the D is unclear. Per germline, CDR1 GTSNPN and CDR2 SVGIG (reference sequence). V dropped 8 bases and J dropped 7 bases, with 11 bases sitting between them. The CDR3 spans 10 residues. The CDR3 sequence is CAAGRGGYTF. The DNA of the CDR3 is TGTGCCGCCGGACGGGGTGGCTACACCTTC.

The chain is built from TRBV7-2 and TRBJ2-7; 7 bases are shared with TRBD1. Germline assignment: CDR1 SGHTA and CDR2 FQGNSA. V lost 1 base, J lost 3 bases, and 0 bases stayed unmatched. The CDR3 contains 13 residues. The CDR3 reads CASSLGTGYEQYF. CDR3 in DNA: TGTGCCAGCAGCTTAGGGACAGGCTACGAGCAGTACTTC.

This clone has just a few counts. V usage is TRBV6-5 and J usage is TRBJ1-5; weak D call: TRBD1 (6 bases). CDR1 is MNHEY and CDR2 is SVGAGI in the germline V gene. V lost 6 bases and J 6 bases, leaving 15 bases between the germline ends. The CDR3 is 14 residues long. This chain's CDR3 is CASRIQGWFQPQHF. The DNA for the CDR3 is TGTGCCAGCAGAATCCAGGGGTGGTTTCAGCCCCAGCATTTT.

This clone was counted a few times. The V and J genes are TRBV2 and TRBJ2-7, with D unresolved. Germline lookup yields CDR1 SNHLY and CDR2 FYNNEI. The CDR3 extends over 14 amino acids. V lost 3 bases to trimming and J lost 6 bases, with 15 bases between them. The chain's CDR3 is CASSDLRNRREQYF. The DNA for the CDR3 is TGTGCCAGCAGTGATTTGAGAAACAGACGCGAGCAGTACTTC.

This chain joins TRBV27 and TRBJ2-7; possibly TRBD1 for D (6 bases). Between the trimmed V and J ends, which lost 5 bases and 5 bases, there was a span of 13 bases. CDR1 MNHEY and CDR2 SMNVEV come from the germline V gene (reference sequence). The CDR3 loop spans 13 amino acids. The CDR3 here is CASSLRHRDEQYF. CDR3 DNA: TGTGCCAGCAGTCTCCGTCACAGGGACGAGCAGTACTTC.

This clone was detected once. This chain links TRBV18 with TRBJ2-2, with D tentatively TRBD1 (6 bases). The V gene lost 5 bases and the J gene lost 1 base, with 14 bases spanning the gap. The CDR3 spans 16 residues. Looked up from germline, CDR1 is KGHSH and CDR2 is LQKENI. The CDR3 DNA reads TGTGCCAGCTCAGGTACGGGACACCAGAACACCGGGGAGCTGTTTTTT. The encoded protein is CASSGTGHQNTGELFF.

CDR3 nucleotides: TGTGCCAGCAGGGGACAGAAGACCTACGAGCAGTACTTC. This codes for CASRGQKTYEQYF. The V call is TRBV6-6, the J call TRBJ2-7, with 7 bases identical to TRBD1. CDR3 length: 13 amino acids. In germline, CDR1 is MNHNY, CDR2 SVGAGI (reference sequence). V lost 6 bases to trimming and J lost 2 bases; unmatched junction nucleotides: 4.

V is TRBV4-1 and J is TRBJ2-7, with TRBD2 as a possible D gene (5 bases). CDR3 size: 13 residues. Per germline, CDR1 MGHRA and CDR2 YSYEKL. V was trimmed by 7 bases and J by 0 bases, leaving 10 bases between them. In DNA form, the CDR3 reads TGCGCCAGCATGGACGGGATCTCCTACGAGCAGTACTTC. As protein: CASMDGISYEQYF.

V and J are TRBV7-2 and TRBJ1-1, with D perhaps TRBD1 (5 bases). The CDR3 spans 13 residues. Per the germline V gene, CDR1 is SGHTA and CDR2 is FQGNSA. The V and J ends lost 5 bases and 6 bases respectively, with 13 bases between them. CDR3 sequence (DNA): TGTGCCAGCAGCCCAGGGACTTGGGCTGAAGCTTTCTTT. Its translation: CASSPGTWAEAFF.

This rearrangement joins TRBV28 to TRBJ2-7, with TRBD1 matching 8 bases. Losses at the gene ends were 3 bases for V and 7 bases for J; bases not matched to a gene: 8. Looked up from germline, CDR1 is MDHEN and CDR2 is SYDVKM. CDR3 length equals 14 residues. CDR3 amino acids: CASSLVQGAREQYF. CDR3 in DNA: TGTGCCAGCAGTTTGGTCCAGGGGGCAAGGGAGCAGTACTTC.